Below, 10 T cell receptor beta chains from the same sample are listed, as sequenced in a study of blood T cell repertoires in COVID-19. Produced via immunoSEQ multiplex PCR; TCRdb's table is partial and in-frame only. The repertoire holds a few hundred thousand clones, with approximately 86% as singletons. Sequencing input: PBMCs or T cells enriched from blood (not recorded which). The source of these receptors is a woman aged 25 to 39 who had been exposed to COVID-19.

Written as DNA, the CDR3 is TGTGCCAGCAGCGGTCCCCCCCGATACGAGCAGTACTTC. Its protein product is CASSGPPRYEQYF. The chain carries TRBV12-3 or TRBV12-4 and TRBJ2-7; D not certain. V lost 6 bases and J lost 4, with 13 bases in between. This CDR3 comprises 13 residues.

The rearrangement uses TRBV3-1 (or the pseudogene TRBV3-2) and TRBJ1-5; D not resolved. This CDR3 region has 15 residues. Deletions cut 5 bases from V and 0 bases from J, with 11 bases between. Per germline, CDR1 LGHDT and CDR2 YNNKEL (reference sequence). The CDR3 bases are TGTGCCAGCAGCGCCACAGTTAATAGCAATCAGCCCCAGCATTTT. Encoded protein: CASSATVNSNQPQHF.

V usage is TRBV6-5 and J usage is TRBJ2-7; tentative D call: TRBD1 (6 bases). Per the germline V gene, CDR1 is MNHEY and CDR2 is SVGAGI. Trimming took off 10 bases at V and 3 bases at J, with 10 bases between the two ends. The CDR3 is made up of 11 amino acids. CDR3: CAIGTFYEQYF. DNA of the CDR3: TGTGCCATCGGGACATTCTACGAGCAGTACTTC.

The chain has TRBV15 and TRBJ2-1; 7 positions match TRBD1. The trim removed 0 bases at V and 4 bases at J, leaving 6 bases unmatched. CDR3 length: 16 amino acids. The germline V gene encodes CDR1 LNHNV and CDR2 YYDKDF (reference sequence). CDR3 DNA sequence: TGTGCCACCAGCAGAGAGGGACAGTTACTTTACAATGAGCAGTTCTTC. Translating gives CATSREGQLLYNEQFF.

The chain carries TRBV9 and TRBJ2-7; no reliable D call. The CDR3 covers 15 residues. CDR1 is SGDLS, CDR2 YYNGEE, per germline. V shed 3 bases and J shed 0 bases, with 13 bases lying between them. CDR3 amino acids: CASSATQHVSYEQYF. In DNA form, the CDR3 reads TGTGCCAGCAGCGCGACTCAACATGTCTCCTACGAGCAGTACTTC.

The V call is TRBV2, the J call TRBJ2-7; a weak D match, TRBD1 (6 bases). The CDR3 is made up of 12 amino acids. V dropped 7 bases and J dropped 5 bases, with 12 bases sitting between them. Looked up from germline, CDR1 is SNHLY and CDR2 is FYNNEI. In DNA form, the CDR3 reads TGTGCCAGCACGGCAGGGGCAAACGAGCAGTACTTC. Translating gives CASTAGANEQYF.

This rearrangement joins TRBV27 to TRBJ2-2, with 7 bases fitting TRBD1. The CDR3 has 14 residues. After removal of 5 bases from V and 1 base from J, the junction contained 1 base not matched to a gene. Germline values: CDR1 MNHEY, CDR2 SMNVEV (reference sequence). The CDR3 loop is CASSGDRNTGELFF. DNA of the CDR3: TGTGCCAGCAGTGGGGACAGGAACACCGGGGAGCTGTTTTTT.

The CDR3 is CASMGGPNQPQHF. CDR3 sequence (DNA): TGCGCCAGCATGGGGGGTCCCAATCAGCCCCAGCATTTT. This chain uses TRBV10-2 with TRBJ1-5, with D perhaps matching TRBD1 (5 bases). CDR1 is WSHSY and CDR2 is SAAADI in the germline V gene. The ends were cut back, 7 bases at V and 3 bases at J, with 10 bases in the middle. CDR3 size: 13 residues.

The rearrangement joins TRBV27 to TRBJ1-2, with D perhaps TRBD1 (6 bases). V lost 3 bases and J 2 bases, leaving 13 bases between the germline ends. The CDR3 runs 15 residues. Germline CDR1 reads MNHEY; CDR2 reads SMNVEV (reference sequence). The DNA for the CDR3 is TGTGCCAGCAGTTTCGTGGGGGCGTCGAACTATGGCTACACCTTC. Translation gives CASSFVGASNYGYTF.

J is TRBJ2-7 and V is TRBV19, with D possibly matching TRBD2 (6 bases). V shed 3 bases and J shed 2 bases, with 14 bases lying between them. CDR1 and CDR2 (germline): LNHDA, SQIVND (reference sequence). The CDR3 has 15 amino acids. The CDR3 loop is CASSMGTSRTYEQYF. DNA of the CDR3: TGTGCCAGTAGTATGGGGACTTCACGGACCTACGAGCAGTACTTC.